This T cell receptor beta chain was retrieved from a study of blood T cells in healthy people across ages. In germline, CDR1 is MNHEY, CDR2 SVGEGT. V was shortened by 0 bases and J by 2 bases, with 13 bases between the two germline ends. The CDR3 loop spans 17 amino acids. It was with a sample-barcoded 5' primer and a J-beta primer mix that a second PCR of roughly 6 to 12 cycles was run. A tag from a template-switch adaptor with 12 random nucleotides marked each cDNA molecule. The study obtained at least 2.5 million CDR3-containing paired-end reads from every sample. TCRdb reanalysed the 5' RACE reads using MiXCR and keeps one entry per CDR3 protein. The repertoire consists of about 1.5 million distinct CDR3 sequences, with about 42% occurring once and the leading ten covering approximately 4.1%.

The receptor was isolated from a woman younger than 30 in good health. J is TRBJ2-2 and V is TRBV6-2 or TRBV6-3, with a possible D match to TRBD1 (5 bases). Sequencing used blood. The CDR3 here is CASSYSTRQSNTGELFF. CDR3 DNA sequence: TGTGCCAGCAGTTACTCGACAAGACAGTCAAACACCGGGGAGCTGTTTTTT.